This T cell receptor (beta chain) was recorded in a study of blood T cell repertoires in COVID-19. TCRdb keeps only in-frame clones here, not all; method: immunoSEQ multiplex PCR. The sample includes 220,000 or so clones, 65% to 85% seen only once; the top ten take 6.8%. This receptor was identified in a woman aged 35 to 49 who had recovered from COVID-19. Sequenced: PBMCs or T cells enriched from blood (not recorded which).

The CDR3 region is CASSLQGGTSYGYTF. In DNA, the CDR3 is TGTGCCAGCAGTTTACAAGGGGGCACTAGCTATGGCTACACCTTC. The chain links TRBV28 to TRBJ1-2, with 7 nucleotides matching TRBD1. Germline CDR1 MDHEN, CDR2 SYDVKM. The CDR3 contains 15 residues. V shed 2 bases, J shed 4 bases, and the junction held 7 bases outside the gene matches.